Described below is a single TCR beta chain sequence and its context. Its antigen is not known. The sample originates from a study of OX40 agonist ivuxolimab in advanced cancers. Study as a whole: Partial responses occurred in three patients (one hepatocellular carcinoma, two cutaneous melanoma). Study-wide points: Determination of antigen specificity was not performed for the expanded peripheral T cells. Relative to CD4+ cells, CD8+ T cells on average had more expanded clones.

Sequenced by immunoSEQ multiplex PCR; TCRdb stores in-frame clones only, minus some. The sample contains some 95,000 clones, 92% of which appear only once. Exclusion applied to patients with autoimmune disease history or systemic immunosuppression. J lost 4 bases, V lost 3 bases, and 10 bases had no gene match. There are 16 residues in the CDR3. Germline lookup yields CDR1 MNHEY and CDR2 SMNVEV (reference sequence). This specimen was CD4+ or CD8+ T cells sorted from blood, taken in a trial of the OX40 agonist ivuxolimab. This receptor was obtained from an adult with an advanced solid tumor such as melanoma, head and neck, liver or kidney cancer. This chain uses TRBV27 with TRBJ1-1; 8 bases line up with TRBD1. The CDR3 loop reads CASSFLQGVRITEAFF. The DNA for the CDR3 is TGTGCCAGCAGTTTTCTACAGGGGGTCAGAATCACTGAAGCTTTCTTT.